This TCR beta chain was retrieved from a study of prognosis after radiotherapy for stage I lung cancer. Study information: Recruiting of stage I non-small cell lung cancer patients into the study occurred between April 2018 and 2019.

Two separate time points each saw a draw of 5 to 6.5 milliliters of peripheral blood. Study-level points and caveats: Reduced unique TCR clone counts were recorded after stereotactic body radiation therapy, with a median of around 10,000 versus 6,900. Differential TRBV and TRBJ gene usage was reported between patients with metastases and patients without them.

This clonotype was observed many times. Its antigen is as yet unknown. CDR3 length equals 13 residues. Germline trimming cut 8 bases from V and 3 bases from J; bases unmatched to any gene: 3. Germline-derived CDR1 and CDR2 are SNHLY and FYNNEI. CDR3 of TCR beta was amplified from genomic DNA via a two-round multiplex PCR. Amplification in first-round PCR relied on primers specific to each TRBV and TRBJ gene. Each CDR3 protein is one row after TCRdb ran MiXCR on the multiplex PCR reads. The top ten clones hold 9.2% of a sample with about 51,000 distinct CDR3 sequences, around a third of them seen once. The material sequenced was PBMCs, taken before or after stereotactic body radiation therapy (not recorded which). The clonotype was recovered from a donor over 45 with non-small cell lung cancer. This chain links TRBV2 with TRBJ2-7, with TRBD1 matching 11 bases. The CDR3, as DNA: TGTGCCAGCTCCGGGACAGGGGGCTACGAGCAGTACTTC. Its translation: CASSGTGGYEQYF.